Listed below are T cell receptor beta chains from one sample, sequenced in a study of blood T cell repertoires in COVID-19. Produced via immunoSEQ multiplex PCR; TCRdb's table is partial and in-frame only. Among a few hundred thousand clones listed, approximately 85% were seen once. The sequenced sample consisted of peripheral blood. The receptors shown here come from a human donor with COVID-19, enrolled during active disease. The donor label of this sample is uncertain. Both conserved end residues are part of each CDR3. D genes are given only for firm matches. Expanded clones are given a class, and other clones once, few, many or no size at all.

NA,TRBV5-4,NA,TRBJ2-7,CASSLSVSLYEQYF,TGTGCCAGCAGCTTGAGTGTCAGTCTTTACGAGCAGTACTTC
TRBD2,TRBV3-1/TRBV3-2,NA,TRBJ2-7,CASSQDRYGSGREPYEQYF,TGTGCCAGCAGCCAAGATCGATATGGTAGCGGGAGGGAGCCCTACGAGCAGTACTTC
NA,TRBV30,NA,TRBJ1-2,CAWSDYTPIGGGYTF,TGTGCCTGGAGTGACTATACCCCCATTGGGGGGGGCTACACCTTC
NA,TRBV11-3,NA,TRBJ2-1,CASSLQVAFEQFF,TGTGCCAGCAGCTTACAGGTGGCGTTTGAGCAGTTCTTC
NA,TRBV27,NA,TRBJ1-1,CASSFGSGSGGAFF,TGTGCCAGCAGTTTTGGGTCAGGGTCGGGGGGAGCTTTCTTT
TRBD2,TRBV5-4,NA,TRBJ2-2,CASSLAGGSGGELFF,TGTGCCAGCAGCTTAGCGGGAGGAAGTGGCGGGGAGCTGTTTTTT
NA,TRBV7-2,NA,TRBJ1-1,CASSFRLGAEAFF,TGTGCCAGCAGCTTTCGACTGGGAGCGGAAGCTTTCTTT
NA,TRBV5-1,NA,TRBJ1-6,CASSLDGGIGNSPLHF,TGCGCCAGCAGCTTGGATGGGGGCATCGGTAATTCACCCCTCCACTTT
TRBD2,TRBV5-8,NA,TRBJ2-7,CASSLPPAGGGSSYEQYF,TGTGCCAGCAGCTTGCCTCCAGCGGGAGGGGGGAGCTCCTACGAGCAGTACTTC
NA,TRBV18,NA,TRBJ2-7,CASSPTGSSYEQYF,TGTGCCAGCTCACCAACAGGGAGCTCCTACGAGCAGTACTTC
TRBD1,TRBV2,NA,TRBJ2-7,CASSGGTGPSYEQYF,TGTGCCAGCAGTGGTGGGACAGGCCCTTCCTACGAGCAGTACTTC
TRBD1,TRBV27,NA,TRBJ1-5,CASRKGTGLYSNQPQHF,TGTGCCAGCAGGAAGGGGACAGGCCTATATAGCAATCAGCCCCAGCATTTT
NA,TRBV30,NA,TRBJ1-1,CAWSLQLNTEAFF,TGTGCCTGGAGCTTACAGCTGAACACTGAAGCTTTCTTT
TRBD1,TRBV11-2,NA,TRBJ2-1,CASSYYTGANEQFF,TGTGCCAGCAGTTACTATACAGGGGCCAATGAGCAGTTCTTC
TRBD1,TRBV7-3,NA,TRBJ2-5,CASSLMGQGVTETQYF,TGTGCCAGCAGCTTAATGGGACAGGGGGTTACAGAGACCCAGTACTTC
NA,TRBV12-3/TRBV12-4,NA,TRBJ1-2,CASSYPEEGGYTF,TGTGCCAGCAGTTACCCCGAGGAAGGCGGCTACACCTTC
TRBD2,TRBV7-2,NA,TRBJ2-1,CASSISSGSYNEQFF,TGTGCCAGCAGCATCTCTAGCGGGTCCTACAATGAGCAGTTCTTC
NA,TRBV15,NA,TRBJ1-4,CATRELNEKLFF,TGTGCCACCAGAGAACTAAATGAAAAACTGTTTTTT
TRBD1,TRBV18,NA,TRBJ2-7,CASSLTGTASYEQYF,TGTGCCAGCTCCCTTACCGGGACAGCTAGTTACGAGCAGTACTTC
TRBD1,TRBV19,many,TRBJ1-1,CASSIRTGEAFF,TGTGCCAGTAGTATCAGGACAGGGGAAGCTTTCTTT
NA,TRBV7-2,NA,TRBJ2-1,CASSLEGRRAYNEQFF,TGTGCCAGCAGCTTAGAAGGTAGGCGGGCCTACAATGAGCAGTTCTTC
NA,TRBV10-3,NA,TRBJ1-1,CAISESAGENTEAFF,TGTGCCATCAGTGAGTCGGCAGGGGAGAACACTGAAGCTTTCTTT
TRBD1,TRBV13,NA,TRBJ1-1,CASQQGLNTEAFF,TGTGCCAGTCAACAGGGGTTGAACACTGAAGCTTTCTTT
NA,TRBV10-3,NA,TRBJ1-5,CAISEPIGGVARNQPQHF,TGTGCCATCAGTGAGCCTATAGGAGGGGTGGCTCGCAATCAGCCCCAGCATTTT
NA,TRBV19,few,TRBJ1-4,CASSEVAATNEKLFF,TGTGCCAGTAGTGAGGTTGCAGCAACTAATGAAAAACTGTTTTTT
NA,TRBV12-3/TRBV12-4,NA,TRBJ1-5,CASSGGSTQPQHF,TGTGCCAGCAGCGGAGGGAGCACTCAGCCCCAGCATTTT
NA,TRBV19,NA,TRBJ1-3,CASSNSGDSGNTIYF,TGTGCCAGTAGTAACAGCGGGGACTCTGGAAACACCATATATTTT
NA,TRBV24-1,NA,TRBJ2-1,CATSEAGPTPQFF,TGTGCCACCAGTGAGGCGGGACCGACACCCCAGTTCTTC
TRBD1,TRBV30,NA,TRBJ1-1,CAWSTDRANTEAFF,TGTGCCTGGAGTACCGACAGGGCGAACACTGAAGCTTTCTTT
NA,TRBV29-1,NA,TRBJ1-1,CSAAGGGNTEAFF,TGCAGCGCTGCCGGGGGGGGGAACACTGAAGCTTTCTTT
NA,TRBV11-3,NA,TRBJ2-1,CASSPRQAHNEQFF,TGTGCCAGCAGCCCCCGACAGGCCCACAATGAGCAGTTCTTC
TRBD2,TRBV15,NA,TRBJ2-7,CATSRGGSGSSYEQYF,TGTGCCACCAGCAGAGGGGGTAGCGGGAGCTCCTACGAGCAGTACTTC
NA,TRBV7-2,NA,TRBJ1-5,CASSLRGWGQPQHF,TGTGCCAGCAGCTTACGGGGATGGGGTCAGCCCCAGCATTTT
NA,TRBV10-3,NA,TRBJ1-4,CAVGAGVGEKLFF,TGTGCCGTCGGGGCAGGGGTGGGGGAAAAACTGTTTTTT
NA,TRBV25-1,NA,TRBJ2-7,CASSPSYEQYF,TGTGCCAGCAGTCCATCCTACGAGCAGTACTTC
TRBD1,TRBV30,NA,TRBJ1-6,CAWSGTGGQVDSPLHF,TGTGCCTGGAGCGGGACAGGGGGCCAGGTGGATTCACCCCTCCACTTT
NA,TRBV5-6,NA,TRBJ1-4,CASSRTGVEKLFF,TGTGCCAGCAGCAGAACAGGAGTGGAAAAACTGTTTTTT
TRBD2,TRBV28,once,TRBJ2-7,CASSLSSGRAPYEQYF,TGTGCCAGCAGTTTGTCGTCGGGGAGGGCACCCTACGAGCAGTACTTC